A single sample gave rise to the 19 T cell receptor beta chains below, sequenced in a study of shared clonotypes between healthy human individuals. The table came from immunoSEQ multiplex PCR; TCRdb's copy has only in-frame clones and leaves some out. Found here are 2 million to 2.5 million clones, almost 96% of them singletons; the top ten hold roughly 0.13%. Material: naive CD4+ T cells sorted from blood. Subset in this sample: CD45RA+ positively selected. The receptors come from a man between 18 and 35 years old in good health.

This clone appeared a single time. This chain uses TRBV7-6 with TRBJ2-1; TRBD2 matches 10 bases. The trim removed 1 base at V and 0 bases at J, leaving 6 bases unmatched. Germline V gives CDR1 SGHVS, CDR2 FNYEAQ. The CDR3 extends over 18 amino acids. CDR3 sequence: CASSLVEPSGGSYNEQFF. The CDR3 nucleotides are TGTGCCAGCAGCTTAGTGGAACCTAGCGGGGGCTCCTACAATGAGCAGTTCTTC.

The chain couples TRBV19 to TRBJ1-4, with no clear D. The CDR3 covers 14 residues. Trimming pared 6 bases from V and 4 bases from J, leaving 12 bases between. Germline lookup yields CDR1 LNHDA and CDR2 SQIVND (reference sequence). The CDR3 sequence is CASSTGRDNEKLFF. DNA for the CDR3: TGTGCCAGTAGCACTGGACGGGATAATGAAAAACTGTTTTTT. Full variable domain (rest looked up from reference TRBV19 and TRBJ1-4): DGGITQSPKYLFRKEGQNVTLSCEQNLNHDAMYWYRQDPGQGLRLIYYSQIVNDFQKGDIAEGYSVSREKKESFPLTVTSAQKNPTAFYLCASSTGRDNEKLFFGSGTQLSVL.

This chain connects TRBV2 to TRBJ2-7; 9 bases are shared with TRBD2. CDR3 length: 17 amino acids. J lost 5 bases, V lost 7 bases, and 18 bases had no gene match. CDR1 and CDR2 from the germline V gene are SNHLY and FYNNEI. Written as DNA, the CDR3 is TGTGCCAGCACCGATTCCCTTCGCGGGGGGGCATCGGACGAGCAGTACTTC. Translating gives CASTDSLRGGASDEQYF.

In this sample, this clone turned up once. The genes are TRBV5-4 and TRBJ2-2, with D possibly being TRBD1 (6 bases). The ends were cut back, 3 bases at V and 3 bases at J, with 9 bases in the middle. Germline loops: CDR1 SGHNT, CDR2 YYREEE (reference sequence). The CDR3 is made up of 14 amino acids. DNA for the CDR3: TGTGCCAGCAGCTGGACAGCGGACACCGGGGAGCTGTTTTTT. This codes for CASSWTADTGELFF.

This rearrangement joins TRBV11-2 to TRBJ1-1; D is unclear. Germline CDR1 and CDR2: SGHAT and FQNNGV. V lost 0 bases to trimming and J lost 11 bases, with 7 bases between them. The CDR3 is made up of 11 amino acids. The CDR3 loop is CASSLENEAFF. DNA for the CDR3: TGTGCCAGCAGCTTAGAAAACGAGGCTTTCTTT.

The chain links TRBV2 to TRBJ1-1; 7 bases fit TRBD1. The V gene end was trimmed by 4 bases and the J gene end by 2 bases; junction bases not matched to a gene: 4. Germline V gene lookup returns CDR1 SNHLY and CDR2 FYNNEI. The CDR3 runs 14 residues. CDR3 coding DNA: TGTGCCAGCAGTGCGACAGGGCGTAACACTGAAGCTTTCTTT. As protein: CASSATGRNTEAFF.

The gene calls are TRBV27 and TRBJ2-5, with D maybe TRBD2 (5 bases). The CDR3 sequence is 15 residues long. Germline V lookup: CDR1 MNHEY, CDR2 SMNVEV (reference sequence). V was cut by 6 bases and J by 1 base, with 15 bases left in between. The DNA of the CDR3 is TGTGCCAGCAGGGAACTTGGACTGGGCCAAGAGACCCAGTACTTC. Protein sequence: CASRELGLGQETQYF.

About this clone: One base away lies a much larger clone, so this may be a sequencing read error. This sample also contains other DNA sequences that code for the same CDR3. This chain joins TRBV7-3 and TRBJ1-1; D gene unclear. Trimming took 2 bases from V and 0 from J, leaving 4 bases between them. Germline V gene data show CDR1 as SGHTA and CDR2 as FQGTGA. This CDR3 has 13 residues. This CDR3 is CASSLDVNTEAFF. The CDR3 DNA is TGTGCCAGCAGCTTAGACGTGAACACTGAAGCTTTCTTT.

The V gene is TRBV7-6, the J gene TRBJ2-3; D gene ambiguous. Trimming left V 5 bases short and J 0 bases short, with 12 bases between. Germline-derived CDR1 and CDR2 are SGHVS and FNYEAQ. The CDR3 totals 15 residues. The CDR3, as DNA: TGTGCCAGCAGCGTTTTGGGGTCTAGCACAGATACGCAGTATTTT. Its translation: CASSVLGSSTDTQYF.

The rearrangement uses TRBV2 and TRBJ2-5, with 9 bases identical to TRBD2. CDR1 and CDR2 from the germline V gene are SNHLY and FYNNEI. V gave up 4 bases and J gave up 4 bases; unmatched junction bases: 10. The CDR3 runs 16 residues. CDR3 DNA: TGTGCCAGCAGTGGCGGTAGCGGGGGAGGGATAGAGACCCAGTACTTC. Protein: CASSGGSGGGIETQYF.

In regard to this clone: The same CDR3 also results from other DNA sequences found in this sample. For the CDR3, the DNA is TGTGCCAGCAGTGAAGCGGCAGGGCCCTACGAGCAGTACTTC. Amino acids: CASSEAAGPYEQYF. The genes are TRBV6-1 and TRBJ2-7; the D gene is possibly TRBD1 (5 bases). Trimming took off 0 bases at V and 2 bases at J, with 8 bases between the two ends. This CDR3 spans 14 amino acids. Germline V CDR1 and CDR2: MNHNS, SASEGT.

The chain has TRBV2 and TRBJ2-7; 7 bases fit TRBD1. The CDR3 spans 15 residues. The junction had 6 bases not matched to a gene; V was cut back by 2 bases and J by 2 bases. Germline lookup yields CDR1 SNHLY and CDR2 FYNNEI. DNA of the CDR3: TGTGCCAGCAGTGAATCGATGGGACAGACCTACGAGCAGTACTTC. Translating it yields CASSESMGQTYEQYF.

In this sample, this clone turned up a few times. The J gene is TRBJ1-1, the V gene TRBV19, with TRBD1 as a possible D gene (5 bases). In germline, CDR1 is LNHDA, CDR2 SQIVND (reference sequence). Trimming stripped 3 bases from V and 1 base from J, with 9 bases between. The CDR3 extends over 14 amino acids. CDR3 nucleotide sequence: TGTGCCAGTAGTATCCTGGACAAGAACACTGAAGCTTTCTTT. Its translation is CASSILDKNTEAFF.

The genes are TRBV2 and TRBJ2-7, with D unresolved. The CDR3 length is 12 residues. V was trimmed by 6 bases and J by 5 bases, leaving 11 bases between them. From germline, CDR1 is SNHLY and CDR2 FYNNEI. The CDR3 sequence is CASRFTGHEQYF. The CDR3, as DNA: TGTGCCAGCAGATTTACCGGCCACGAGCAGTACTTC. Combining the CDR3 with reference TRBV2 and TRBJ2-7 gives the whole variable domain EPEVTQTPSHQVTQMGQEVILRCVPISNHLYFYWYRQILGQKVEFLVSFYNNEISEKSEIFDDQFSVERPDGSNFTLKIRSTKLEDSAMYFCASRFTGHEQYFGPGTRLTVT.

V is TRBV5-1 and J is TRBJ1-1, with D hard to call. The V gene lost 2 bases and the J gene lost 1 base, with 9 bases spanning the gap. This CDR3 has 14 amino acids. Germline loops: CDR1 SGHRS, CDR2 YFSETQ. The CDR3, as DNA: TGCGCCAGCAGCTTTTATTGGGAGAACACTGAAGCTTTCTTT. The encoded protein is CASSFYWENTEAFF.

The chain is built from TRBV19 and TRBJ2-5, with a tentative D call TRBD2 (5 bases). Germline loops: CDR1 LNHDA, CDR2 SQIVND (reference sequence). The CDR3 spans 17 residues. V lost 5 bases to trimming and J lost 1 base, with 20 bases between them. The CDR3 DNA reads TGTGCCAGTAGTTTAGCCCCCCACGGGGTAACCCAAGAGACCCAGTACTTC. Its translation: CASSLAPHGVTQETQYF. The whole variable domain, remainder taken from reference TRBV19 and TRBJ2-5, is DGGITQSPKYLFRKEGQNVTLSCEQNLNHDAMYWYRQDPGQGLRLIYYSQIVNDFQKGDIAEGYSVSREKKESFPLTVTSAQKNPTAFYLCASSLAPHGVTQETQYFGPGTRLLVL.

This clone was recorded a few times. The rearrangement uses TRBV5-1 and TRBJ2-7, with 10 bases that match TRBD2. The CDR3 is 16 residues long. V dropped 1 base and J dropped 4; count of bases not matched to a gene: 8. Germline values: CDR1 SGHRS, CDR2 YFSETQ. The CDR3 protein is CASSLFLAGEVYEQYF. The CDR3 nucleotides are TGCGCCAGCAGCTTGTTCCTAGCGGGGGAAGTTTACGAGCAGTACTTC.

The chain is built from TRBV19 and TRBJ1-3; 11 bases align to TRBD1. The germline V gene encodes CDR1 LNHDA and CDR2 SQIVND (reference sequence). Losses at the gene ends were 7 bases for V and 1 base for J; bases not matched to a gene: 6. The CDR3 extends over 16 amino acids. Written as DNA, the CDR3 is TGTGCCAGTACCTCCGGGACAGGGGGATCTGGAAACACCATATATTTT. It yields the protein CASTSGTGGSGNTIYF.

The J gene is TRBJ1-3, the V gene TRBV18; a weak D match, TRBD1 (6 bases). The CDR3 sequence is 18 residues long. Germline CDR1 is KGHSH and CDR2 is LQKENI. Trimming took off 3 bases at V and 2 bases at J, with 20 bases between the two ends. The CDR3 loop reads CASSPVEGGTKTGNTIYF. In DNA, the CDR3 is TGTGCCAGCTCACCCGTCGAAGGGGGGACTAAAACTGGAAACACCATATATTTT.